A single sample is the source of the 12 T cell receptor beta chains below, sequenced in a study of shared clonotypes between healthy human individuals. Naive CD8 cells lacked CD45RO, underwent positive selection for CCR7 and left out terminally differentiated effector memory CD45RA+ cells. The method was immunoSEQ multiplex PCR; TCRdb's version includes in-frame clones alone and lacks a portion of them. The sample holds about 2.1 million clones, 90% to 95% seen once. The sample consisted of naive CD8+ T cells from PBMCs. The receptors were sampled from a young man in good health. Some clones in this sample may be carry-over from other donors' samples.

The chain recombines TRBV13 with TRBJ2-3, with 7 positions matching TRBD2. J was trimmed by 2 bases and V by 3 bases; bases with no gene match: 8. The CDR3 contains 16 residues. The germline V gene has CDR1 PRHDT and CDR2 FYEKMQ (reference sequence). The CDR3 DNA is TGTGCCAGCAGCTTCGCGGGAGCGGTATTCACAGATACGCAGTATTTT. Its protein product is CASSFAGAVFTDTQYF.

V and J are TRBV27 and TRBJ2-1, with D perhaps TRBD2 (6 bases). Germline V gives CDR1 MNHEY, CDR2 SMNVEV (reference sequence). V lost 6 bases to trimming and J lost 8 bases, with 23 bases between them. There are 16 residues in the CDR3. The CDR3 DNA reads TGTGCCAGCAGAACTATGGCGGGGAATATCCAATATGAGCAGTTCTTC. It specifies CASRTMAGNIQYEQFF.

This sequence joins TRBV27 and TRBJ2-7; tentatively, D is TRBD2 (6 bases). The ends were cut back, 6 bases at V and 7 bases at J, with 22 bases in the middle. CDR1 MNHEY and CDR2 SMNVEV come from the germline V gene (reference sequence). This CDR3 has 15 residues. CDR3 DNA sequence: TGTGCCAGCAGGCGGGGCGGCAGATTGTTGGAGGAGCAGTACTTC. Its protein is CASRRGGRLLEEQYF.

The chain is built from TRBV7-9 and TRBJ2-1; 11 bases map to TRBD1. From germline, CDR1 is SEHNR and CDR2 FQNEAQ (reference sequence). This CDR3 contains 15 residues. Trimming removed 5 bases from V and 5 bases from J; junction bases left unmatched: 5. CDR3 amino acids: CASSRRTGGHNEQFF. The CDR3 nucleotides are TGTGCCAGCAGCCGCCGGACAGGGGGCCACAATGAGCAGTTCTTC.

The chain links TRBV7-9 to TRBJ2-1; D not certain. Looked up from germline, CDR1 is SEHNR and CDR2 is FQNEAQ (reference sequence). The CDR3 extends over 16 amino acids. V was clipped by 1 base and J by 8 bases, with 18 bases between them. The CDR3 DNA sequence: TGTGCCAGCAGCTTAGGACATGGCCTAAAAGGCTATGAGCAGTTCTTC. It yields the protein CASSLGHGLKGYEQFF.

The rearrangement uses TRBV10-2 and TRBJ2-5; D gene unclear. The DNA matches TRBJ2-7 better at its end, which makes the J call doubtful. The CDR3 has 14 amino acids. Germline values: CDR1 WSHSY, CDR2 SAAADI. The CDR3 spells CASSVSVGPYEQYF. The CDR3 DNA reads as TGCGCCAGCAGCGTTAGTGTGGGCCCCTACGAGCAGTACTTC.

The chain uses TRBV27 and TRBJ2-7, with a possible D match to TRBD1 (6 bases). Germline V gene data show CDR1 as MNHEY and CDR2 as SMNVEV (reference sequence). This CDR3 has 14 residues. The V end was cut by 6 bases, the J end by 4 bases, with 16 bases between. The CDR3 DNA reads TGTGCCAGCAGCTCAAGGACAGCAAGTTACGAGCAGTACTTC. Its translation is CASSSRTASYEQYF.

The chain links TRBV2 to TRBJ1-2; no reliable D call. Deletions cut 6 bases from V and 4 bases from J, with 12 bases between. The CDR3 length is 13 residues. Germline V gene data show CDR1 as SNHLY and CDR2 as FYNNEI. CDR3 DNA sequence: TGTGCCAGCAGGCCGACGCCAGTCTATGGCTACACCTTC. Translating it yields CASRPTPVYGYTF.

The CDR3 DNA reads TGTGCCAGCAGCGTAGCGGGGGGCATTGGAAACACCATATATTTT. It specifies CASSVAGGIGNTIYF. This chain joins TRBV9 and TRBJ1-3; TRBD1 might be the D (6 bases). Germline V CDR1 and CDR2: SGDLS, YYNGEE. V was trimmed by 0 bases and J by 3 bases, leaving 10 bases between them. CDR3 length: 15 amino acids.

Notes on this clone: Different DNA sequences within this sample yield the same CDR3. This chain uses TRBV7-9 with TRBJ2-2, with D perhaps matching TRBD1 (5 bases). The CDR3 runs 13 residues. In germline, CDR1 is SEHNR, CDR2 FQNEAQ (reference sequence). The V gene lost 3 bases and the J gene lost 3 bases, with 5 bases spanning the gap. In DNA form, the CDR3 reads TGTGCCAGCAGCTTGACAGACACCGGGGAGCTGTTTTTT. As protein: CASSLTDTGELFF.

The rearrangement links TRBV6-5 to TRBJ2-2; possible D gene TRBD1, 5 bases. This CDR3 has 15 amino acids. CDR1 MNHEY and CDR2 SVGAGI come from the germline V gene. The germline V and J ends were trimmed by 4 bases and 2 bases, with 11 bases remaining between them. CDR3 region: CASSWGRANTGELFF. The CDR3 DNA reads as TGTGCCAGCAGTTGGGGCAGGGCCAACACCGGGGAGCTGTTTTTT.

The chain couples TRBV10-3 to TRBJ2-1, with 8 bases identical to TRBD2. Trimming at V came to 1 base and at J to 3 bases, leaving 2 bases not matched to a gene. CDR1 ENHRY and CDR2 SYGVKD come from the germline V gene. The CDR3 has 15 amino acids. CDR3 residues: CAISEFSGDYNEQFF. For the CDR3, the DNA is TGTGCCATCAGTGAGTTTAGCGGGGACTACAATGAGCAGTTCTTC.